These 7 T cell receptor beta chains were all obtained from the same sample, sequenced in a study of cytomegalovirus exposure and HLA in healthy donors. This PCR relied on a set of 60 Vbeta primers and 13 Jbeta primers. The protocol was immunoSEQ multiplex PCR, while the TCRdb copy is restricted to in-frame clones and leaves out a portion. The table records around 150,000 clones, over 80% of them present only once. Sequencing was performed on PBMCs. Receptors originate from a woman under 30 in good health and CMV-seronegative.

With regard to this clone: Mismatch with germline at one junction end may stem from a read error. V and J are TRBV6-6 and TRBJ2-7; TRBD1 agrees at 10 bases. Germline V gives CDR1 MNHNY, CDR2 SVGAGI (reference sequence). CDR3 length: 15 amino acids. The DNA for the CDR3 is TGTGCCAGCAGTCCCCGCCCGACAGGGGGCGCTTTCTGGGACTTC. Translation gives CASSPRPTGGAFWDF.

This clone was detected only a few times. In DNA form, the CDR3 reads TGTGCCAGCAGGCAGACCGGGACAGCCTATGGCTACACCTTC. This encodes CASRQTGTAYGYTF. The chain recombines TRBV6-6 with TRBJ1-2; 7 nucleotides agree with TRBD1. The germline gives CDR1 MNHNY, CDR2 SVGAGI (reference sequence). The CDR3 is 14 amino acids. V was clipped by 6 bases and J by 4 bases; unmatched bases: 8.

The chain recombines TRBV2 with TRBJ1-4; the D is unclear. The CDR3 contains 14 residues. Germline V CDR1 and CDR2: SNHLY, FYNNEI. The V gene lost 6 bases and the J gene lost 3 bases, with 11 bases spanning the gap. The CDR3 DNA reads as TGTGCCAGCAGAAACGGCGGTGCTAATGAAAAACTGTTTTTT. Translation gives CASRNGGANEKLFF.

The J gene is TRBJ1-5, the V gene TRBV6-1, with D unresolved. Trimming shortened V by 4 bases and J by 5 bases, and 9 bases separated the two germline ends. This CDR3 has 13 residues. Looked up from germline, CDR1 is MNHNS and CDR2 is SASEGT. DNA of the CDR3: TGTGCCAGCAGTGGGGAGACATATCAGCCCCAGCATTTT. Protein product: CASSGETYQPQHF.

The rearrangement links TRBV28 to TRBJ2-2, with D possibly being TRBD1 (5 bases). Germline-derived CDR1 and CDR2 are MDHEN and SYDVKM. V was trimmed by 3 bases and J by 5 bases, leaving 7 bases between them. This CDR3 comprises 13 residues. CDR3 loop: CASSFAGTGELFF. The CDR3 nucleotides read TGTGCCAGCAGTTTCGCAGGGACCGGGGAGCTGTTTTTT.

This clone has just a few counts. This chain links TRBV30 with TRBJ1-6; maybe TRBD1 (6 bases). V was shortened by 0 bases and J by 8 bases, with 11 bases between the two germline ends. Looked up from germline, CDR1 is GTSNPN and CDR2 is SVGIG (reference sequence). This CDR3 region has 14 residues. In DNA, the CDR3 is TGTGCCTGGAGTGTGGGGGGGGCGTATTCACCCCTCCACTTT. Its protein product is CAWSVGGAYSPLHF.

The chain uses TRBV14 and TRBJ1-2; 11 nucleotides agree with TRBD1. Germline assignment: CDR1 SGHDN and CDR2 FVKESK. The CDR3 runs to 20 residues. V trimming: 3 bases; J trimming: 2 bases; junction bases outside the gene matches: 17. CDR3 region: CASSQHLPGQGVLSNYGYTF. CDR3 DNA sequence: TGTGCCAGCAGCCAGCATTTACCGGGACAGGGGGTGCTAAGCAACTATGGCTACACCTTC.